These 16 T cell receptor beta chains originate from one sample sequenced in a study of CD8 T cells in Susac syndrome. An input of about 0.45 to 1 ug of RNA was subjected to reverse transcription using random hexamers. MiXCR was run by TCRdb on the immunoSEQ multiplex PCR reads, yielding one entry per CDR3 protein. This table has around 170,000 distinct CDR3 sequences, approximately 94% appearing once. Sequencing was done on a sample of CD4+ T cells from PBMCs. The receptor set was obtained from a human donor with Susac syndrome.

The V call is TRBV5-1, the J call TRBJ1-1; perhaps TRBD1 as D (6 bases). Per the germline V gene, CDR1 is SGHRS and CDR2 is YFSETQ. V dropped 0 bases and J dropped 6 bases, with 12 bases sitting between them. This CDR3 is built from 14 residues. Here the CDR3 reads CASSLDTGFPEAFF. DNA for the CDR3: TGCGCCAGCAGCTTGGATACAGGGTTCCCTGAAGCTTTCTTT.

V usage is TRBV4-1 and J usage is TRBJ1-1; D possibly corresponds to TRBD1 (5 bases). V gave up 4 bases and J gave up 3 bases, with 12 bases separating them. This CDR3 contains 14 residues. CDR1 MGHRA and CDR2 YSYEKL come from the germline V gene. CDR3 in DNA: TGCGCCAGCAGCCGAGTAGACAGTTACACTGAAGCTTTCTTT. Translating it yields CASSRVDSYTEAFF.

This chain connects TRBV6-1 to TRBJ2-7; TRBD2 is a possible D gene (6 bases). This CDR3 comprises 12 residues. V was clipped by 6 bases and J by 3 bases, with 9 bases between them. In germline, CDR1 is MNHNS, CDR2 SASEGT. CDR3: CASSPGDYEQYF. In DNA, the CDR3 is TGTGCCAGCAGCCCGGGGGACTACGAGCAGTACTTC.

The chain employs TRBV29-1 and TRBJ1-1; D may be TRBD1 (5 bases). The ends were cut back, 5 bases at V and 1 base at J, with 8 bases in the middle. Germline assignment: CDR1 SQVTM and CDR2 ANQGSEA. The CDR3 consists of 12 residues. Here the CDR3 DNA reads TGCAGCGTTTGGGGCAGGAACACTGAAGCTTTCTTT. This sequence encodes CSVWGRNTEAFF.

V and J are TRBV20-1 and TRBJ1-5; TRBD1 matches at 7 bases. V dropped 1 base and J dropped 6; count of bases not matched to a gene: 3. This CDR3 region has 13 residues. CDR1 and CDR2 from the germline V gene are DFQATT and SNEGSKA (reference sequence). As DNA, the CDR3 is TGCAGTGCTAGAGGACAGGGAGGTCAGCCCCAGCATTTT. Its translation: CSARGQGGQPQHF.

The chain employs TRBV6-6 and TRBJ2-3; 8 bases line up with TRBD1. The CDR3 is 16 amino acids. V trimming: 2 bases; J trimming: 1 base; junction bases outside the gene matches: 5. CDR1 and CDR2 (germline): MNHNY, SVGAGI (reference sequence). The CDR3 region is CASSYPPGQGTDTQYF. CDR3 nucleotide sequence: TGTGCCAGCAGTTACCCTCCGGGACAGGGCACAGATACGCAGTATTTT.

V gene TRBV30 combines with J gene TRBJ1-2, with no clear D. Trimming pared 3 bases from V and 4 bases from J, leaving 9 bases between. Germline V gene sequence: CDR1 GTSNPN, CDR2 SVGIG (reference sequence). CDR3 length equals 12 residues. For the CDR3, the DNA is TGTGCCTGGAGCGGTTCAGCCTATGGCTACACCTTC. Translation: CAWSGSAYGYTF.

J is TRBJ2-1 and V is TRBV20-1, with 12 bases identical to TRBD2. The germline gives CDR1 DFQATT, CDR2 SNEGSKA (reference sequence). V dropped 3 bases and J dropped 5; count of bases not matched to a gene: 11. The CDR3 is made up of 17 amino acids. CDR3 region: CSARGASGGAADNEQFF. The CDR3 DNA follows: TGCAGTGCTAGGGGCGCTAGCGGGGGGGCGGCAGACAATGAGCAGTTCTTC.

The J gene is TRBJ2-3, the V gene TRBV20-1, with D perhaps matching TRBD2 (6 bases). V shed 1 base and J shed 2 bases, with 13 bases lying between them. The germline CDR1 and CDR2 sequences are DFQATT and SNEGSKA (reference sequence). This CDR3 is 15 amino acids long. CDR3 bases: TGCAGTGCTAGAGGGAACGGGGGACTCACAGATACGCAGTATTTT. This encodes CSARGNGGLTDTQYF.

The gene calls are TRBV3-1 and TRBJ2-2; D not certain. The CDR3 contains 14 residues. V shed 2 bases and J shed 3 bases, with 7 bases lying between them. Per germline, CDR1 LGHDT and CDR2 YNNKEL (reference sequence). CDR3 residues: CASSQRVHTGELFF. In DNA form, the CDR3 reads TGTGCCAGCAGCCAAAGGGTCCACACCGGGGAGCTGTTTTTT.

The chain uses TRBV7-9 and TRBJ2-3; D is unresolved. The germline CDR1 and CDR2 sequences are SEHNR and FQNEAQ (reference sequence). Deletions cut 1 base from V and 0 bases from J, with 11 bases between. The CDR3 has 16 amino acids. The CDR3 protein is CASSLGEKSSTDTQYF. The CDR3 DNA sequence: TGTGCCAGCAGCTTAGGCGAAAAATCTAGCACAGATACGCAGTATTTT.

This clonotype appeared a single time. The V gene is TRBV6-5, the J gene TRBJ1-1; D is unresolved. This CDR3 spans 15 amino acids. V was trimmed by 7 bases and J by 0 bases, leaving 15 bases between them. Germline CDR1 MNHEY, CDR2 SVGAGI. CDR3 nucleotide sequence: TGTGCCAGCAAGAGGGTCCTACCAATGAACACTGAAGCTTTCTTT. Translating gives CASKRVLPMNTEAFF.

The chain has TRBV27 and TRBJ1-1; D ambiguous. This CDR3 is built from 16 residues. V lost 5 bases to trimming and J lost 0 bases, with 16 bases between them. CDR1 and CDR2 (germline): MNHEY, SMNVEV (reference sequence). The CDR3 here is CASSPAGKGVNTEAFF. The CDR3 DNA reads TGTGCCAGCAGTCCCGCGGGGAAAGGAGTGAACACTGAAGCTTTCTTT.

V and J are TRBV3-1 and TRBJ2-1; 9 positions match TRBD2. Trimming at V came to 5 bases and at J to 6 bases, leaving 11 bases not matched to a gene. This CDR3 has 16 residues. Per the germline V gene, CDR1 is LGHDT and CDR2 is YNNKEL (reference sequence). CDR3 DNA sequence: TGTGCCAGCAGCTCCCTTAGCGGGGGCGGTGGCAATGAGCAGTTCTTC. This gives the protein CASSSLSGGGGNEQFF.

The chain uses TRBV3-1 and TRBJ1-4, with no clear D. Trimming stripped 7 bases from V and 7 bases from J, with 16 bases between. Germline-derived CDR1 and CDR2 are LGHDT and YNNKEL (reference sequence). The CDR3 length is 14 residues. In DNA, the CDR3 is TGTGCCAGCACCAATAGTGGAGGAGTTGAAAAACTGTTTTTT. Translated: CASTNSGGVEKLFF.

This rearrangement joins TRBV15 to TRBJ1-4; D gene unclear. The germline CDR1 and CDR2 sequences are LNHNV and YYDKDF (reference sequence). This CDR3 contains 13 residues. With 5 bases removed from V and 5 bases from J, the gap between germline ends came to 9 bases. The CDR3 sequence: CATSGNTNEKLFF. The CDR3 nucleotides read TGTGCCACCAGCGGGAACACGAATGAAAAACTGTTTTTT.